Below are 17 T cell receptor beta chains sequenced from a single sample in a study of CD8 T cells in ankylosing spondylitis. Findings and limits, study-wide: For ankylosing spondylitis blood, a TCR beta motif of several highly homologous variants appeared characteristic.

These receptors are not linked to any known antigen. One entry per CDR3 protein, called by TCRdb with MiXCR from the 5' RACE reads. The repertoire holds about 220,000 distinct CDR3 sequences, with 6% to 8% as singletons. The specimen sequenced was blood, either unsorted or a sorted T cell fraction (not recorded which). The source is a male donor with ankylosing spondylitis.

This clonotype showed up just a few times. J is TRBJ2-7 and V is TRBV11-1, with TRBD1 as a possible D gene (6 bases). Looked up from germline, CDR1 is SGHAT and CDR2 is FQDESV (reference sequence). V was trimmed by 0 bases and J by 3 bases, leaving 21 bases between them. The CDR3 runs to 18 residues. Here the CDR3 reads CASSLADPGHPGVYEQYF. The CDR3 region has the DNA TGTGCCAGCAGCTTAGCCGACCCTGGACACCCAGGGGTCTACGAGCAGTACTTC.

This clonotype was picked up many times. V and J are TRBV5-1 and TRBJ2-1; the D gene is possibly TRBD2 (5 bases). The CDR3 spans 13 residues. Trimming removed 3 bases at V and 7 bases at J, with 11 bases between. Germline V CDR1 and CDR2: SGHRS, YFSETQ. The CDR3 nucleotides read TGCGCCAGCAGCTCTGGAGGAGCGAATGAGCAGTTCTTC. Its translation: CASSSGGANEQFF.

This clonotype was counted a few times. Here the CDR3 DNA reads TGTGCCAGCAGCGATCGGACTAGCGGCACAGATACGCAGTATTTT. Residues: CASSDRTSGTDTQYF. The chain couples TRBV7-9 to TRBJ2-3; 9 nucleotides agree with TRBD2. Germline loops: CDR1 SEHNR, CDR2 FQNEAQ (reference sequence). J lost 1 base, V lost 5 bases, and 4 bases had no gene match. The CDR3 is 15 residues long.

This clonotype was seen ten or more times. The chain carries TRBV7-2 and TRBJ2-1, with TRBD2 matching 7 bases. V was clipped by 1 base and J by 4 bases; unmatched bases: 19. Germline V CDR1 and CDR2: SGHTA, FQGNSA. The CDR3 loop spans 20 amino acids. The CDR3 protein is CASSLVIWGAGAGGYNEQFF. CDR3 sequence (DNA): TGTGCCAGCAGCTTAGTGATCTGGGGTGCGGGAGCTGGGGGGTACAATGAGCAGTTCTTC.

The chain carries TRBV20-1 and TRBJ2-2; TRBD2 aligns across 7 bases. Germline CDR1 is DFQATT and CDR2 is SNEGSKA (reference sequence). CDR3 length: 18 amino acids. Losses at the gene ends were 4 bases for V and 3 bases for J; bases not matched to a gene: 17. CDR3 amino acids: CSAIRGLAGVWDTGELFF. In nucleotides, the CDR3 is TGCAGTGCTATTCGAGGGCTTGCGGGAGTATGGGACACCGGGGAGCTGTTTTTT.

This chain connects TRBV12-3 or TRBV12-4 to TRBJ2-2; D not certain. Trimming removed 8 bases at V and 6 bases at J, with 7 bases between. CDR3 length: 11 residues. CDR3 amino acids: CASLVAGELFF. The CDR3 DNA reads TGTGCCAGCTTAGTTGCCGGGGAGCTGTTTTTT.

This clonotype was found many times. The V and J genes are TRBV7-9 and TRBJ1-1, with a possible D match to TRBD1 (6 bases). Germline V CDR1 and CDR2: SEHNR, FQNEAQ (reference sequence). This CDR3 is 15 amino acids long. The V end was cut by 6 bases, the J end by 0 bases, with 14 bases between. The CDR3 region is CASRSLDSMNTEAFF. The CDR3, as DNA: TGTGCCAGCAGGTCTCTGGACAGTATGAACACTGAAGCTTTCTTT.

This clonotype was counted ten times or more. The chain employs TRBV13 and TRBJ2-3; 9 bases align to TRBD2. Germline trimming cut 3 bases from V and 5 bases from J; bases unmatched to any gene: 3. CDR3 length equals 14 residues. Germline V gene data show CDR1 as PRHDT and CDR2 as FYEKMQ (reference sequence). CDR3 sequence (DNA): TGTGCCAGCAGCTTTCCTAGCGGGGAAGATACGCAGTATTTT. This sequence encodes CASSFPSGEDTQYF.

The V gene is TRBV12-3 or TRBV12-4, the J gene TRBJ2-2, with D possibly being TRBD1 or TRBD2 (5 bases each). The CDR3 consists of 14 residues. Trimming took off 4 bases at V and 5 bases at J, with 11 bases between the two ends. In DNA form, the CDR3 reads TGTGCCAGCAGTTGGGACCTTATAACCGGGGAGCTGTTTTTT. It specifies CASSWDLITGELFF.

This clonotype showed up just a few times. The V and J genes are TRBV6-1 and TRBJ2-1, with 8 bases identical to TRBD2. The CDR3 has 15 amino acids. Germline values: CDR1 MNHNS, CDR2 SASEGT. V shed 2 bases, J shed 2 bases, and the junction held 2 bases outside the gene matches. The CDR3 DNA is TGTGCCAGCAGTGAATACGGGGGGGCCTACAATGAGCAGTTCTTC. It specifies CASSEYGGAYNEQFF.

V gene TRBV6-2 or TRBV6-3 combines with J gene TRBJ2-7, with 7 bases that match TRBD1. The CDR3 extends over 15 amino acids. The germline V gene has CDR1 MNHEY and CDR2 SVGEGT. The junction had 11 bases not matched to a gene; V was cut back by 7 bases and J by 2 bases. DNA of the CDR3: TGTGCCAGCATCGGATTCGATAGGGGGCCCTACGAGCAGTACTTC. Translating gives CASIGFDRGPYEQYF.

This sequence joins TRBV28 and TRBJ2-7; 9 nucleotides align to TRBD1. This CDR3 is built from 14 residues. Germline CDR1 MDHEN, CDR2 SYDVKM. V dropped 5 bases and J dropped 2; count of bases not matched to a gene: 4. CDR3 coding DNA: TGTGCCAGCAGTCTACAGGGGGCTCCCTACGAGCAGTACTTC. It codes for CASSLQGAPYEQYF. The whole variable domain, filled in from reference TRBV28 and TRBJ2-7, reads DVKVTQSSRYLVKRTGEKVFLECVQDMDHENMFWYRQDPGLGLRLIYFSYDVKMKEKGDIPEGYSVSREKKERFSLILESASTNQTSMYLCASSLQGAPYEQYFGPGTRLTVT.

This clonotype was detected a few times. The rearrangement joins TRBV20-1 to TRBJ2-4, with D unclear. Between the trimmed V and J ends, which lost 1 base and 0 bases, there was a span of 10 bases. CDR1 is DFQATT, CDR2 SNEGSKA, per germline (reference sequence). The CDR3 loop spans 15 amino acids. The CDR3 spells CSARVLTLAKNIQYF. Here the CDR3 DNA reads TGCAGTGCTAGAGTCCTTACACTAGCCAAAAACATTCAGTACTTC.

This clonotype came up many times. The chain combines TRBV29-1 with TRBJ1-1; maybe TRBD1 (5 bases). Germline V lookup: CDR1 SQVTM, CDR2 ANQGSEA. The CDR3 is 15 amino acids. V gave up 7 bases and J gave up 0 bases, with 18 bases separating them. This CDR3 reads CSAGTVGPLNTEAFF. The DNA of the CDR3 is TGCAGCGCCGGAACTGTGGGGCCATTGAACACTGAAGCTTTCTTT.

This clonotype appeared a few times. V usage is TRBV5-6 and J usage is TRBJ2-7; D not resolved. In germline, CDR1 is SGHDT, CDR2 YYEEEE. Trimming cost V 0 bases and J 1 base, with 5 bases left between them. The CDR3 is made up of 13 amino acids. This CDR3 reads CASSLAQSYEQYF. The CDR3 nucleotides read TGTGCCAGCAGCTTGGCCCAGTCCTACGAGCAGTACTTC.

There are many counts of this clonotype. This chain joins TRBV29-1 and TRBJ2-3; D call uncertain. The CDR3 has 12 amino acids. CDR1 and CDR2 from the germline V gene are SQVTM and ANQGSEA. V lost 6 bases and J 4 bases, leaving 11 bases between the germline ends. For the CDR3, the DNA is TGCAGCGTCCTGATTAGCCCAGATACGCAGTATTTT. Translation gives CSVLISPDTQYF.

Many counts were recorded for this clonotype. The chain uses TRBV4-3 and TRBJ2-2; no reliable D call. CDR3 size: 15 residues. Germline V gene lookup returns CDR1 LGHNA and CDR2 YSLEER. V lost 0 bases and J lost 2, with 7 bases in between. CDR3 amino acids: CASSQDEPNTGELFF. CDR3 nucleotides: TGCGCCAGCAGCCAAGACGAGCCAAACACCGGGGAGCTGTTTTTT.